One and the same sample provided the 2 T cell receptor beta chains below, sequenced in a study of regulatory T cells in long-lasting Graves disease. In building TCR beta libraries, iRepertoire HTBI primers were used together with Arm-PCR of CDR3 regions. TCRdb processed the multiplex PCR reads anew with MiXCR; each CDR3 protein has one entry. Of about 200,000 distinct CDR3 sequences detected, around 18% appear once; the ten largest clones hold roughly a fifth. Time point here: newly diagnosed GD, antithyroid drugs for less than 3 months. PBMC RNA served as the TCR library source. Sample: peripheral blood mononuclear cells (PBMCs), taken at new diagnosis, from a patient treated with antithyroid drugs. The source is a female donor with Graves disease.

For this clonotype: A much larger clone lies one base from this, so it may be a read error. The chain employs TRBV11-2 and TRBJ1-3; a weak D match, TRBD1 (5 bases). Germline V lookup: CDR1 SGHAT, CDR2 FQNNGV. The CDR3 length is 17 residues. CDR3 amino acids: CAGSPRQRRLSGNTIYF. The CDR3 DNA reads TGTGCCGGCAGCCCCCGACAGAGACGTCTTTCTGGAAACACCATATATTTT.

This clonotype was observed many times. The chain has TRBV6-2 or TRBV6-3 and TRBJ1-5; possibly TRBD1 for D (5 bases). Germline values: CDR1 MNHEY, CDR2 SVGEGT. The CDR3 extends over 13 amino acids. Trimming stripped 3 bases from V and 4 bases from J, with 7 bases between. Here the CDR3 reads CASSYRQNQPQHF. CDR3 in DNA: TGTGCCAGCAGTTATCGACAGAATCAGCCCCAGCATTTT.